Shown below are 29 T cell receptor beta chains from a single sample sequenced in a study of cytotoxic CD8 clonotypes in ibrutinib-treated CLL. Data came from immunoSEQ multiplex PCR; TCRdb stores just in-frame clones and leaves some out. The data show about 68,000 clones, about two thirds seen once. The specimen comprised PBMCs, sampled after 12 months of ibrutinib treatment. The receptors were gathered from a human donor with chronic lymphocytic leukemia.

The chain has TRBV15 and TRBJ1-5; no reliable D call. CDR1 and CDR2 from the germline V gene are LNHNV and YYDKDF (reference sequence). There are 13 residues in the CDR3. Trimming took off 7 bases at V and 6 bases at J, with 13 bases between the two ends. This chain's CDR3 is CATNRDRAQPQHF. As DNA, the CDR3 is TGTGCCACCAACCGAGACCGGGCTCAGCCCCAGCATTTT.

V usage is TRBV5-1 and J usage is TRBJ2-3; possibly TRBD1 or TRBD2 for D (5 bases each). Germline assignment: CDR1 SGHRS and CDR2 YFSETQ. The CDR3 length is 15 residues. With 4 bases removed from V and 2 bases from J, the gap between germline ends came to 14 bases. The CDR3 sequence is CASSPGAVFTDTQYF. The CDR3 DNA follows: TGCGCCAGCAGCCCCGGGGCGGTGTTCACAGATACGCAGTATTTT.

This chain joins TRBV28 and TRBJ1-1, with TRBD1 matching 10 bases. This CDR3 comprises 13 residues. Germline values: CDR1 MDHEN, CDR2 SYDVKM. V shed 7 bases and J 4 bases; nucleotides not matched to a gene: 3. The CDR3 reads CASKRTGGTEAFF. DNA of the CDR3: TGTGCCAGCAAAAGGACAGGGGGCACTGAAGCTTTCTTT. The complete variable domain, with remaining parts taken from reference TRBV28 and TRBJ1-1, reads DVKVTQSSRYLVKRTGEKVFLECVQDMDHENMFWYRQDPGLGLRLIYFSYDVKMKEKGDIPEGYSVSREKKERFSLILESASTNQTSMYLCASKRTGGTEAFFGQGTRLTVV.

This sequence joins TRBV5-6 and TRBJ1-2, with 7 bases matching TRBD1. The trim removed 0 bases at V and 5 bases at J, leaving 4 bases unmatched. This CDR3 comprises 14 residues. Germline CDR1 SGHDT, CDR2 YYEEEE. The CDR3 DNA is TGTGCCAGCAGCTTGGCCGGCAGGGGGTATGGCTACACCTTC. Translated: CASSLAGRGYGYTF.

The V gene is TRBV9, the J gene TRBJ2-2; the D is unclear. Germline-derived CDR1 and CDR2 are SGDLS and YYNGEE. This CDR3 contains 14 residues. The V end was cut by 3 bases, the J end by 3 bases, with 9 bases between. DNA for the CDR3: TGTGCCAGCAGCGCTCGGGTCTACACCGGGGAGCTGTTTTTT. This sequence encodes CASSARVYTGELFF. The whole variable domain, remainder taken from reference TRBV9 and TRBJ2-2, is DSGVTQTPKHLITATGQRVTLRCSPRSGDLSVYWYQQSLDQGLQFLIQYYNGEERAKGNILERFSAQQFPDLHSELNLSSLELGDSALYFCASSARVYTGELFFGEGSRLTVL.

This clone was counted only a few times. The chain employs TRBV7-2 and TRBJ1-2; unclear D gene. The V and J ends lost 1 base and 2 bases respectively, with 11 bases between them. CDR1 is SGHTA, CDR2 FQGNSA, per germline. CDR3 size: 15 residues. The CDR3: CASSLGAGGNYGYTF. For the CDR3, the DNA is TGTGCCAGCAGCTTAGGGGCGGGCGGGAACTATGGCTACACCTTC. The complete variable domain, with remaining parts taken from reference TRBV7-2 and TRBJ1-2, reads GAGVSQSPSNKVTEKGKDVELRCDPISGHTALYWYRQSLGQGLEFLIYFQGNSAPDKSGLPSDRFSAERTGGSVSTLTIQRTQQEDSAVYLCASSLGAGGNYGYTFGSGTRLTVV.

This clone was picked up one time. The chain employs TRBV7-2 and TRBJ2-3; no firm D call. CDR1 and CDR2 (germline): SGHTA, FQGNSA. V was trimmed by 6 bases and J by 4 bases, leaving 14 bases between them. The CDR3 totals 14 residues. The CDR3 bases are TGTGCCAGCAGAGCCGGGTGGGGATCAGATACGCAGTATTTT. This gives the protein CASRAGWGSDTQYF.

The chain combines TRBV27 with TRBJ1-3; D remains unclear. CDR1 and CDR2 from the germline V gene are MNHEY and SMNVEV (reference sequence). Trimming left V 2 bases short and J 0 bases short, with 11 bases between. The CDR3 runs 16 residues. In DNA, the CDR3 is TGTGCCAGCAGTTTAACCTCGGTGGGCTCTGGAAACACCATATATTTT. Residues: CASSLTSVGSGNTIYF.

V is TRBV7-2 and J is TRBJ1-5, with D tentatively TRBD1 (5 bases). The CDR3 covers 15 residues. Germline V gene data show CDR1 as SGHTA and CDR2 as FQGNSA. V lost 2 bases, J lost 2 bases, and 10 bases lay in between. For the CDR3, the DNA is TGTGCCAGCAGCTTATATAGGGGTGGCAATCAGCCCCAGCATTTT. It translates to CASSLYRGGNQPQHF.

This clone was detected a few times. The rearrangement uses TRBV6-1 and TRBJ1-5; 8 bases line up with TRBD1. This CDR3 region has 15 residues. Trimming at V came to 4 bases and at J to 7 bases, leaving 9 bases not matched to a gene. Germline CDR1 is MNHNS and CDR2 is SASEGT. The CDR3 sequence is CASSVGTGVSQPQHF. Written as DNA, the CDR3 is TGTGCCAGCAGTGTCGGGACAGGCGTTTCCCAGCCCCAGCATTTT.

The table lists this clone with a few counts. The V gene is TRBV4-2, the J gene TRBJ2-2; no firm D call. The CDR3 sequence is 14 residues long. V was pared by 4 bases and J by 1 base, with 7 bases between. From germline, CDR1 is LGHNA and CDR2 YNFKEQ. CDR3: CASSLEENTGELFF. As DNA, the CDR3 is TGTGCCAGCAGCCTCGAGGAGAACACCGGGGAGCTGTTTTTT.

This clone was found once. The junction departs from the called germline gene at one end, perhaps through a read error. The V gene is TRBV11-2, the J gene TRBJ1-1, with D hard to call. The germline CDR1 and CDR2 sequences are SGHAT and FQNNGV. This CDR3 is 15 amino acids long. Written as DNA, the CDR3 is TGTGCCAGCAGCCTGGTGGACCGAGTGAACCCTGAAGCTTTCTTT. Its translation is CASSLVDRVNPEAFF. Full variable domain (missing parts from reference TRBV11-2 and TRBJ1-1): EAGVAQSPRYKIIEKRQSVAFWCNPISGHATLYWYQQILGQGPKLLIQFQNNGVVDDSQLPKDRFSAERLKGVDSTLKIQPAKLEDSAVYLCASSLVDRVNPEAFFGQGTRLTVV.

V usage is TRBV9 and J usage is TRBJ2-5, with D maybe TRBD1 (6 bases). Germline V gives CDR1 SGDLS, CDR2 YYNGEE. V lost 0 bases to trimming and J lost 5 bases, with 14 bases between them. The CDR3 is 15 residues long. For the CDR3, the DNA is TGTGCCAGCAGCGTAGGGCGACAGGTGGTGGAGACCCAGTACTTC. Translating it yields CASSVGRQVVETQYF.

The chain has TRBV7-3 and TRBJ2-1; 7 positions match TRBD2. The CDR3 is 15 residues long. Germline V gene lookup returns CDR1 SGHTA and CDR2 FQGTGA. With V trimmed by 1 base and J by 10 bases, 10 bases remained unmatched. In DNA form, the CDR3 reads TGTGCCAGCAGCTTAAGAAGGGGACTACCCCCCGAGCAGTTCTTC. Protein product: CASSLRRGLPPEQFF.

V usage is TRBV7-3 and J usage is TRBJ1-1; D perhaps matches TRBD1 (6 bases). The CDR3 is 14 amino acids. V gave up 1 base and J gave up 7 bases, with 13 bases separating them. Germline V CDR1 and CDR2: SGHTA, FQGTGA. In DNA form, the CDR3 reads TGTGCCAGCAGCTTAATGGGGGAAGGGGGTGAAGCTTTCTTT. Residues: CASSLMGEGGEAFF.

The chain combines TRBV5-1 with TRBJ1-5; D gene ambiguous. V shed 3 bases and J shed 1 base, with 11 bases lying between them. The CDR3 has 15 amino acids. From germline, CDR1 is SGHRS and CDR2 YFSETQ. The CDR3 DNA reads TGCGCCAGCAGCTCGGGCGAGGGAAGCAATCAGCCCCAGCATTTT. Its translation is CASSSGEGSNQPQHF.

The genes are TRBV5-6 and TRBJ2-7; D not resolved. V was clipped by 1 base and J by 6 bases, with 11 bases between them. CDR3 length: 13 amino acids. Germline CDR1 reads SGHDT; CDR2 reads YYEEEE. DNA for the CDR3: TGTGCCAGCAGCTTGCCCTCCTCCCCCGAGCAGTACTTC. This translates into CASSLPSSPEQYF.

DNA for the CDR3: TGCGCCAGCACTCCTAGCGGGGGGTGGCAGGAGACCCAGTACTTC. This codes for CASTPSGGWQETQYF. This chain uses TRBV10-2 with TRBJ2-5; 11 nucleotides align to TRBD2. This CDR3 comprises 15 residues. V dropped 7 bases and J dropped 5; count of bases not matched to a gene: 9. The germline V gene has CDR1 WSHSY and CDR2 SAAADI.

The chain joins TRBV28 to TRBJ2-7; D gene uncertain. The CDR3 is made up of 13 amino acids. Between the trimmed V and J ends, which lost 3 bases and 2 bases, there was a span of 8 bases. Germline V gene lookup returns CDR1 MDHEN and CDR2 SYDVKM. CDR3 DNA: TGTGCCAGCAGTTTGAACAGTCCCTACGAGCAGTACTTC. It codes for CASSLNSPYEQYF.

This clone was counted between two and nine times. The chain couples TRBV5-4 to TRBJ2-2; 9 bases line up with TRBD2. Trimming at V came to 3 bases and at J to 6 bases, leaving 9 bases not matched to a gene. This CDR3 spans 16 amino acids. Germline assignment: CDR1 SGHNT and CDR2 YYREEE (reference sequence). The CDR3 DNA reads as TGTGCCAGCAGCTCGGGTGGGACTAGCAACTCCGGGGAGCTGTTTTTT. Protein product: CASSSGGTSNSGELFF. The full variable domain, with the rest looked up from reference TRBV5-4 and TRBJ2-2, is ETGVTQSPTHLIKTRGQQVTLRCSSQSGHNTVSWYQQALGQGPQFIFQYYREEENGRGNFPPRFSGLQFPNYSSELNVNALELDDSALYLCASSSGGTSNSGELFFGEGSRLTVL.

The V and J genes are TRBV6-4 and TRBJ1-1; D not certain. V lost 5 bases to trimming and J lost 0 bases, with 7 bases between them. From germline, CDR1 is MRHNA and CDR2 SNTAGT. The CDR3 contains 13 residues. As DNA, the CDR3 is TGTGCCAGCAGTACAGAGATGAACACTGAAGCTTTCTTT. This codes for CASSTEMNTEAFF.

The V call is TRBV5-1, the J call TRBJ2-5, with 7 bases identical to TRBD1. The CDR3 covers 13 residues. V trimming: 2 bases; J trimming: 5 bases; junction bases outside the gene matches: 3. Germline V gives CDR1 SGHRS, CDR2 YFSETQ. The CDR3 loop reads CASSFTGVETQYF. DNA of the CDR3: TGCGCCAGCAGCTTTACAGGGGTGGAGACCCAGTACTTC.

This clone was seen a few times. The chain's CDR3 is CASSPRADEQYF. CDR3 sequence (DNA): TGTGCCAGCTCACCAAGAGCGGACGAGCAGTACTTC. This chain connects TRBV18 to TRBJ2-7; possible D gene TRBD2, 5 bases. This CDR3 region has 12 residues. Germline loops: CDR1 KGHSH, CDR2 LQKENI. The V gene lost 2 bases and the J gene lost 5 bases, with 7 bases spanning the gap. The full variable domain, its missing parts supplied by reference TRBV18 and TRBJ2-7, is NAGVMQNPRHLVRRRGQEARLRCSPMKGHSHVYWYRQLPEEGLKFMVYLQKENIIDESGMPKERFSAEFPKEGPSILRIQQVVRGDSAAYFCASSPRADEQYFGPGTRLTVT.

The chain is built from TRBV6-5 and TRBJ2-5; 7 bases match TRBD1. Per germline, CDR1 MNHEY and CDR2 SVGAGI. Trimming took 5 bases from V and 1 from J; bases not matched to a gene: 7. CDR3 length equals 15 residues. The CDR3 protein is CASSQTTGPQETQYF. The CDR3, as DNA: TGTGCCAGCAGTCAGACGACAGGGCCCCAAGAGACCCAGTACTTC.

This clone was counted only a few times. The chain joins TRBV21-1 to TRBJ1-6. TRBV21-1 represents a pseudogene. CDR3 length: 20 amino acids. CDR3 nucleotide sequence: TGTGCCAGCAGCGGAGCGGCAGGGCCGCCGGCCAGCTCCTATAATTCACCCCTCCACTTT. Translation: CASSGAAGPPASSYNSPLHF.

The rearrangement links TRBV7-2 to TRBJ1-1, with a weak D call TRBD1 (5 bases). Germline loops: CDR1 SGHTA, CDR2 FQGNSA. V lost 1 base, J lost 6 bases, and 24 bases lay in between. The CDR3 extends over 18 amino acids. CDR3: CASSLGTSGGWFLAEAFF. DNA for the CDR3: TGTGCCAGCAGCTTAGGTACCTCGGGGGGTTGGTTTTTGGCTGAAGCTTTCTTT.

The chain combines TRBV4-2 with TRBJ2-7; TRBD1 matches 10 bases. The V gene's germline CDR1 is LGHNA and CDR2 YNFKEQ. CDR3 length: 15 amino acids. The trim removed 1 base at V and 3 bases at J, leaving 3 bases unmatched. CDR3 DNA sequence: TGTGCCAGCAGCCAAGTCGGACAGGGGGACTACGAGCAGTACTTC. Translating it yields CASSQVGQGDYEQYF.

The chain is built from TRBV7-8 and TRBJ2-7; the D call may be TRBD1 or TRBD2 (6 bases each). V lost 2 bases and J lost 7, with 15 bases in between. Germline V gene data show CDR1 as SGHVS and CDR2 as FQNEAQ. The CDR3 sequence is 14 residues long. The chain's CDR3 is CASSLLTEGGEQYF. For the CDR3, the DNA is TGTGCCAGCAGCTTACTAACGGAGGGGGGAGAGCAGTACTTC.

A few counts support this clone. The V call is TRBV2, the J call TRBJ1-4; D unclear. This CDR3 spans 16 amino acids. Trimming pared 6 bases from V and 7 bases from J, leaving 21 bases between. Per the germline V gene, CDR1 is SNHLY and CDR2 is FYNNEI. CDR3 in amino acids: CASSPIGPAGGEKLFF. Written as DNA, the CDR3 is TGTGCCAGCAGCCCCATCGGTCCAGCTGGTGGTGAAAAACTGTTTTTT.